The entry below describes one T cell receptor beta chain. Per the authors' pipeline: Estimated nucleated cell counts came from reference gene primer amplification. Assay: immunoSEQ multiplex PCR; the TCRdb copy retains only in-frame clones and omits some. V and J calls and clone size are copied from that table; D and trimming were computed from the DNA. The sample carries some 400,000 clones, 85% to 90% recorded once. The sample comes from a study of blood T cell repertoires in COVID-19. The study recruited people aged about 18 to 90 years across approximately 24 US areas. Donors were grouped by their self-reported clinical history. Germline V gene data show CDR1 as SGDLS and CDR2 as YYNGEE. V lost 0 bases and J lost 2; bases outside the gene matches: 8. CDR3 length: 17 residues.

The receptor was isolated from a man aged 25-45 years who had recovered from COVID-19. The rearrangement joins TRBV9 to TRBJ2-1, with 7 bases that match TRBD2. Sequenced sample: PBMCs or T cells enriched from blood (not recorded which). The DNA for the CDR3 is TGTGCCAGCAGCGTAGCTACTGGGGAGGGCCCCTACAATGAGCAGTTCTTC. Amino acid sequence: CASSVATGEGPYNEQFF.